Listed below are T cell receptor beta chains from one sample, sequenced in a study of blood T cell repertoires in COVID-19. The table came from immunoSEQ multiplex PCR; TCRdb's copy has only in-frame clones and leaves some out. In the table there are 48,000 or so clones, around 85% of which are singletons. Sample: peripheral blood. Receptors originate from a woman aged 55-69 years with acute or convalescent COVID-19. CDR3s include the opening cysteine and the closing phenylalanine or tryptophan. A D gene is named only where the DNA matches it firmly. Expanded clones get a size class; other rows say once, few or many, or leave the size out.

cdr3_length: 15; clone_size: .; d_call: TRBD1; j_call: TRBJ1-2; v_call: TRBV6-5; cdr3_nt: TGTGCCAGCAGTCGACAGGGTAGTCCCCACTATGGCTACACCTTC; cdr3_aa: CASSRQGSPHYGYTF
cdr3_length: 15; clone_size: .; d_call: .; j_call: TRBJ1-1; v_call: TRBV18; cdr3_nt: TGTGCCAGCTCACCTAGTCCGGGTAAGAACACTGAAGCTTTCTTT; cdr3_aa: CASSPSPGKNTEAFF
cdr3_length: 14; clone_size: .; d_call: TRBD1; j_call: TRBJ2-7; v_call: TRBV11-2; cdr3_nt: TGTGCCAGCAGCTTAGCTCACAGGGGCTACGAGCAGTACTTC; cdr3_aa: CASSLAHRGYEQYF
cdr3_length: 18; clone_size: .; d_call: TRBD1; j_call: TRBJ2-7; v_call: TRBV13; cdr3_nt: TGTGCCAGCAGCTCCAAAATAATTACCGGGACAGGGGGCCGCGAGCAGTACTTC; cdr3_aa: CASSSKIITGTGGREQYF
cdr3_length: 15; clone_size: .; d_call: TRBD1; j_call: TRBJ1-6; v_call: TRBV5-1; cdr3_nt: TGCGCCAGCAGCCTTAGGACAGGGGAGGATTCACCCCTCCACTTT; cdr3_aa: CASSLRTGEDSPLHF
cdr3_length: 15; clone_size: .; d_call: .; j_call: TRBJ1-2; v_call: TRBV2; cdr3_nt: TGTGCCAGCAGTGAGTCCGCATCAGCTAACTATGGCTACACCTTC; cdr3_aa: CASSESASANYGYTF
cdr3_length: 14; clone_size: .; d_call: .; j_call: TRBJ1-2; v_call: TRBV6-1; cdr3_nt: TGTGCCAGCAGTGAAAATGCCGGGATCGATGGCTACACCTTC; cdr3_aa: CASSENAGIDGYTF
cdr3_length: 13; clone_size: .; d_call: TRBD1; j_call: TRBJ1-2; v_call: TRBV29-1; cdr3_nt: TGCAGCGTAGTCTTCCAGGGGGATCCTGGCTACACCTTC; cdr3_aa: CSVVFQGDPGYTF
cdr3_length: 17; clone_size: many; d_call: TRBD2; j_call: TRBJ2-1; v_call: TRBV30; cdr3_nt: TGTGCCTGGAGTGTAAAGGCGGGACTACCTTCTCTCAATGAGCAGTTCTTC; cdr3_aa: CAWSVKAGLPSLNEQFF
cdr3_length: 11; clone_size: .; d_call: .; j_call: TRBJ1-1; v_call: TRBV21-1; cdr3_nt: TGTGCCAGCAGCCCTAACACTGAAGCTTTCTTT; cdr3_aa: CASSPNTEAFF
cdr3_length: 18; clone_size: few; d_call: TRBD1; j_call: TRBJ2-1; v_call: TRBV19; cdr3_nt: TGTGCCAGTAGTACTTTCATTCGGACAGGGGAATCCTACAATGAGCAGTTCTTC; cdr3_aa: CASSTFIRTGESYNEQFF
cdr3_length: 16; clone_size: .; d_call: TRBD2; j_call: TRBJ2-1; v_call: TRBV2; cdr3_nt: TGTGCCAGCAGTGAATTAAGCGGGAACCTCTACAAGAGGCAGTTCTTC; cdr3_aa: CASSELSGNLYKRQFF
cdr3_length: 13; clone_size: .; d_call: TRBD2; j_call: TRBJ2-1; v_call: TRBV3-1/TRBV3-2; cdr3_nt: TGTGCCAGCAGCTTAGCGGGGGTCAATGAGCAGTTCTTC; cdr3_aa: CASSLAGVNEQFF
cdr3_length: 15; clone_size: .; d_call: .; j_call: TRBJ2-3; v_call: TRBV5-6; cdr3_nt: TGTGCCAGCAGCTTGGGGGCAGGGCACACAGATACGCAGTATTTT; cdr3_aa: CASSLGAGHTDTQYF
cdr3_length: 19; clone_size: .; d_call: TRBD2; j_call: TRBJ2-3; v_call: TRBV7-6; cdr3_nt: TGTGCCAGCAGCTTAGCCGGGACTAGCGGGAGGGCCTACCCAGATACGCAGTATTTT; cdr3_aa: CASSLAGTSGRAYPDTQYF
cdr3_length: 17; clone_size: .; d_call: .; j_call: TRBJ2-3; v_call: TRBV4-2; cdr3_nt: TGTGCCAGCAGCCTTGGGGATGGGGGGGGCCGAACAGATACGCAGTATTTT; cdr3_aa: CASSLGDGGGRTDTQYF
cdr3_length: 14; clone_size: .; d_call: TRBD1; j_call: TRBJ2-7; v_call: TRBV18; cdr3_nt: TGTGCCAGCACAGGGACAGGAGATACCTACGAGCAGTACTTC; cdr3_aa: CASTGTGDTYEQYF
cdr3_length: 15; clone_size: .; d_call: .; j_call: TRBJ2-1; v_call: TRBV7-2; cdr3_nt: TGTGCCAGCAGCTTAGAGGCAGGGGTGGGGAATGAGCAGTTCTTC; cdr3_aa: CASSLEAGVGNEQFF
cdr3_length: 13; clone_size: .; d_call: .; j_call: TRBJ2-5; v_call: TRBV10-2; cdr3_nt: TGCGCCAGCAGAGGAGCGCCACAAGAGACCCAGTACTTC; cdr3_aa: CASRGAPQETQYF
cdr3_length: 21; clone_size: .; d_call: TRBD2; j_call: TRBJ2-1; v_call: TRBV14; cdr3_nt: TGTGCCAGCAGCCCTATGACCCTACTGGTTGGGGCGGGGGAATCCTACAATGAGCAGTTCTTC; cdr3_aa: CASSPMTLLVGAGESYNEQFF
cdr3_length: 15; clone_size: .; d_call: TRBD1; j_call: TRBJ1-1; v_call: TRBV2; cdr3_nt: TGTGCCAGCAAGGCACAGGGGGTCGCCAACACTGAAGCTTTCTTT; cdr3_aa: CASKAQGVANTEAFF
cdr3_length: 15; clone_size: .; d_call: .; j_call: TRBJ1-2; v_call: TRBV13; cdr3_nt: TGTGCCAGCAGCTTGGGAAGGGGGTATAACTATGGCTACACCTTC; cdr3_aa: CASSLGRGYNYGYTF
cdr3_length: 12; clone_size: .; d_call: .; j_call: TRBJ2-7; v_call: TRBV10-3; cdr3_nt: TGTGCCATCGTTAAACCTAGTGGGGAGCAGTACTTC; cdr3_aa: CAIVKPSGEQYF
cdr3_length: 13; clone_size: .; d_call: TRBD1; j_call: TRBJ1-2; v_call: TRBV30; cdr3_nt: TGTGCCTGGCAAACGGGACAGCTAGGGAGCTACACCTTC; cdr3_aa: CAWQTGQLGSYTF
cdr3_length: 14; clone_size: .; d_call: TRBD2; j_call: TRBJ2-1; v_call: TRBV6-5; cdr3_nt: TGTGCCAGCAGTTACGTTCTAGCGGCCAATGAGCAGTTCTTC; cdr3_aa: CASSYVLAANEQFF
cdr3_length: 14; clone_size: .; d_call: TRBD2; j_call: TRBJ2-1; v_call: TRBV7-2; cdr3_nt: TGTGCCAGCAGCTTAGGCGGGCTAGCGGGTGAGCAGTTCTTC; cdr3_aa: CASSLGGLAGEQFF
cdr3_length: 13; clone_size: .; d_call: .; j_call: TRBJ1-1; v_call: TRBV7-9; cdr3_nt: TGTGCCAGCGGGGACAACCTGAACACTGAAGCTTTCTTT; cdr3_aa: CASGDNLNTEAFF
cdr3_length: 14; clone_size: few; d_call: .; j_call: TRBJ2-3; v_call: TRBV7-9; cdr3_nt: TGTGCCAGCAGCTTATACCGGGGCACAGATACGCAGTATTTT; cdr3_aa: CASSLYRGTDTQYF
cdr3_length: 16; clone_size: .; d_call: .; j_call: TRBJ1-1; v_call: TRBV5-1; cdr3_nt: TGCGCCAGCAGCTCCGGACAGAGGGTTATGAACACTGAAGCTTTCTTT; cdr3_aa: CASSSGQRVMNTEAFF
cdr3_length: 12; clone_size: .; d_call: .; j_call: TRBJ1-5; v_call: TRBV12-5; cdr3_nt: TGTGCTAGTGGTTTTGCGGATCAGCCCCAGCATTTT; cdr3_aa: CASGFADQPQHF
cdr3_length: 13; clone_size: .; d_call: TRBD1; j_call: TRBJ2-7; v_call: TRBV11-3; cdr3_nt: TGTGCCAGCAGCCAGACAGGGTGGAACGAGCAGTACTTC; cdr3_aa: CASSQTGWNEQYF
cdr3_length: 13; clone_size: once; d_call: TRBD1; j_call: TRBJ1-1; v_call: TRBV10-3; cdr3_nt: TGTGCCACCCAGGGACAGCAAGGCACTGAAGCTTTCTTT; cdr3_aa: CATQGQQGTEAFF
cdr3_length: 17; clone_size: .; d_call: TRBD1; j_call: TRBJ2-5; v_call: TRBV19; cdr3_nt: TGTGCCAGTAGTATAGATCGGATCAGGACAGGGCAAGAGACCCAGTACTTC; cdr3_aa: CASSIDRIRTGQETQYF
cdr3_length: 15; clone_size: .; d_call: TRBD2; j_call: TRBJ2-2; v_call: TRBV11-3; cdr3_nt: TGTGCCAGCAGCCTAGCGGGGGGGAAAACCGGGGAGCTGTTTTTT; cdr3_aa: CASSLAGGKTGELFF
cdr3_length: 16; clone_size: .; d_call: TRBD2; j_call: TRBJ2-2; v_call: TRBV11-3; cdr3_nt: TGTGCCAGCAGCTCCGGGACTAGCATGAACACCGGGGAGCTGTTTTTT; cdr3_aa: CASSSGTSMNTGELFF
cdr3_length: 12; clone_size: .; d_call: .; j_call: TRBJ2-2; v_call: TRBV19; cdr3_nt: TGTGCCAGTAGTACCCCGTTGGGGGAGCTGTTTTTT; cdr3_aa: CASSTPLGELFF
cdr3_length: 14; clone_size: once; d_call: TRBD1; j_call: TRBJ1-2; v_call: TRBV5-1; cdr3_nt: TGCGCCAGCAGCCCAGGTGGACAGGACTATGGCTACACCTTC; cdr3_aa: CASSPGGQDYGYTF
cdr3_length: 16; clone_size: once; d_call: TRBD1; j_call: TRBJ1-4; v_call: TRBV30; cdr3_nt: TGTGCCTGGGGCAGAGGCGGGACAGGGGGCCATGAAAAACTGTTTTTT; cdr3_aa: CAWGRGGTGGHEKLFF
cdr3_length: 15; clone_size: .; d_call: TRBD2; j_call: TRBJ2-7; v_call: TRBV2; cdr3_nt: TGTGCCAGCAGCGCCACTAGCGGGAGCTCCTACGAGCAGTACTTC; cdr3_aa: CASSATSGSSYEQYF
cdr3_length: 15; clone_size: .; d_call: TRBD1; j_call: TRBJ1-5; v_call: TRBV19; cdr3_nt: TGTGCCAGTACCTCTCGACAGGGGTCCAATCAGCCCCAGCATTTT; cdr3_aa: CASTSRQGSNQPQHF
cdr3_length: 14; clone_size: .; d_call: .; j_call: TRBJ2-7; v_call: TRBV3-1/TRBV3-2; cdr3_nt: TGTGCCAGCAGCCGCGGAGTCTACGGCTACGAGCAGTACTTC; cdr3_aa: CASSRGVYGYEQYF
cdr3_length: 17; clone_size: .; d_call: TRBD1; j_call: TRBJ2-7; v_call: TRBV5-5; cdr3_nt: TGTGCCAGCAGCTTGGTCTGGGGACAGGGGGCTTCCTACGAGCAGTACTTC; cdr3_aa: CASSLVWGQGASYEQYF
cdr3_length: 15; clone_size: .; d_call: TRBD2; j_call: TRBJ2-1; v_call: TRBV7-3; cdr3_nt: TGTGCCAGCAGCTTGGGGACTAGCCGGGCCAATGAGCAGTTCTTC; cdr3_aa: CASSLGTSRANEQFF
cdr3_length: 15; clone_size: .; d_call: .; j_call: TRBJ2-3; v_call: TRBV19; cdr3_nt: TGTGCCAGTAGTATGACCCATGGGGCGCCAGATACGCAGTATTTT; cdr3_aa: CASSMTHGAPDTQYF